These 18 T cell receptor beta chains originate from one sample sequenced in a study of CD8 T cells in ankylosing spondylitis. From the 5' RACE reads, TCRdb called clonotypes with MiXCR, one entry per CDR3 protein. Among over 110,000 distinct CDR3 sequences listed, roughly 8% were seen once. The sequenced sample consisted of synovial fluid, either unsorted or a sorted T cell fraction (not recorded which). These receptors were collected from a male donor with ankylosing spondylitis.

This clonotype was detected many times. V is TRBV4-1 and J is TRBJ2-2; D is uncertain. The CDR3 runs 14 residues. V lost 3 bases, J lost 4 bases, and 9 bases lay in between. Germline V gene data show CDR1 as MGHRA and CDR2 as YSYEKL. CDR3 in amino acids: CASSQATVTGELFF. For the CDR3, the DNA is TGCGCCAGCAGCCAGGCTACAGTCACCGGGGAGCTGTTTTTT.

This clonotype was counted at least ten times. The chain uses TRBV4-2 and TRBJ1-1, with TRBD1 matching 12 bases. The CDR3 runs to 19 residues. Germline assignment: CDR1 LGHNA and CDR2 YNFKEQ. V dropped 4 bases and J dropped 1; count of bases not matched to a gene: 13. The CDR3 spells CASSRNRGQGALRNTEAFF. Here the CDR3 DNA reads TGTGCCAGCAGCCGCAACCGGGGACAGGGGGCGCTTCGGAACACTGAAGCTTTCTTT.

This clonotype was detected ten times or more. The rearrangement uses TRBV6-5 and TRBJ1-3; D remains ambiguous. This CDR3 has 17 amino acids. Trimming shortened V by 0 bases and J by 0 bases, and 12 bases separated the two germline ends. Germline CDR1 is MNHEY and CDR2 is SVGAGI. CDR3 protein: CASSYSIWVLSGNTIYF. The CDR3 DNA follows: TGTGCCAGCAGTTACTCGATCTGGGTACTCTCTGGAAACACCATATATTTT.

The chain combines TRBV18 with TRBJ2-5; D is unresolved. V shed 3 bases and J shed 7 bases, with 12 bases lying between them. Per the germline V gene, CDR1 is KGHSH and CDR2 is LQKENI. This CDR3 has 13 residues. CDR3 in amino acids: CASSPASDGTQYF. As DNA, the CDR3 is TGTGCCAGCTCACCTGCGAGTGACGGGACCCAGTACTTC.

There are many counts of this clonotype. The CDR3 DNA sequence: TGTGCCATCAGTGAGTCTCAGGCCCAGGAGACCCAGTACTTC. It yields the protein CAISESQAQETQYF. The rearrangement joins TRBV10-3 to TRBJ2-5; D call uncertain. The CDR3 is 14 residues long. The germline V and J ends were trimmed by 0 bases and 5 bases, with 10 bases remaining between them. From germline, CDR1 is ENHRY and CDR2 SYGVKD.

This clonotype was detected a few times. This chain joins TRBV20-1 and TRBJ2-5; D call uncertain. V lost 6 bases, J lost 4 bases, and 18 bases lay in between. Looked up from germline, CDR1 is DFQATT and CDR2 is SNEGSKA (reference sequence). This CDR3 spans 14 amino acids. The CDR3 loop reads CSAPVTRIAETQYF. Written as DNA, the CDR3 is TGCAGTGCCCCCGTTACCCGGATTGCAGAGACCCAGTACTTC.

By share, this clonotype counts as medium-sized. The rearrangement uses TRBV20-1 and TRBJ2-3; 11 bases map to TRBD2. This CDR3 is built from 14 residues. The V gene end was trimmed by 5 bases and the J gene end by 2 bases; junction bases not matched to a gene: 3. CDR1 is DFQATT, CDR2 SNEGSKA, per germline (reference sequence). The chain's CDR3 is CSALLAGVTDTQYF. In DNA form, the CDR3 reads TGCAGTGCTTTACTAGCGGGGGTCACAGATACGCAGTATTTT.

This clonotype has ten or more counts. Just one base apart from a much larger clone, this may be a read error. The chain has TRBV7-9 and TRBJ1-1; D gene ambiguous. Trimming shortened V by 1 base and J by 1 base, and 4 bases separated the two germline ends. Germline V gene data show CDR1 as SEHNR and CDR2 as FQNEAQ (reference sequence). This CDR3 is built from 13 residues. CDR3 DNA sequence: TGTGCCAGCAGCTTAGGGGAGAACACTGAAGCTTTCTTT. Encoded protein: CASSLGENTEAFF.

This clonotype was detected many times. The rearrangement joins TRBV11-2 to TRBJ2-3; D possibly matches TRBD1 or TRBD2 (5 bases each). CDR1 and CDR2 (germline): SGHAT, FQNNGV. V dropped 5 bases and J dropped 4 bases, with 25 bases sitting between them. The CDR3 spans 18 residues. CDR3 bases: TGTGCCAGCAGCAATCCCACCGGGACCTCATTGGGGGCAGATACGCAGTATTTT. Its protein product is CASSNPTGTSLGADTQYF.

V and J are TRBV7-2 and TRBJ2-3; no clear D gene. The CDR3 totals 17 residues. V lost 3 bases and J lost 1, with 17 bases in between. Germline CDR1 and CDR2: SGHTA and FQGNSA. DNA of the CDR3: TGTGCCAGCAGCTTGAACCGGCCGATGCTGGGCACAGATACGCAGTATTTT. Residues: CASSLNRPMLGTDTQYF.

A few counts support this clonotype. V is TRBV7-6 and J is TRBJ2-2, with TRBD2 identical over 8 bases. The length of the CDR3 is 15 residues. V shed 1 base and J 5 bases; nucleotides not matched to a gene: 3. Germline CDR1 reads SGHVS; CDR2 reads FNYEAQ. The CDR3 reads CASSLEAGDTGELFF. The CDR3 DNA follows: TGTGCCAGCAGCTTAGAAGCGGGAGATACCGGGGAGCTGTTTTTT. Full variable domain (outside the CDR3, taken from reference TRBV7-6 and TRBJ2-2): GAGVSQSPRYKVTKRGQDVALRCDPISGHVSLYWYRQALGQGPEFLTYFNYEAQQDKSGLPNDRFSAERPEGSISTLTIQRTEQRDSAMYRCASSLEAGDTGELFFGEGSRLTVL.

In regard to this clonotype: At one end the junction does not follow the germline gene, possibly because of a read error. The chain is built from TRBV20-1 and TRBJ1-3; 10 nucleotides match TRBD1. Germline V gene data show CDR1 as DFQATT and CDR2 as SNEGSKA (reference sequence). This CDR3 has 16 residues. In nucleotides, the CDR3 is TGCTGTGCTAGAGATTCCGGGACAGGGGTCGGAAACACCATATATTTT. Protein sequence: CCARDSGTGVGNTIYF.

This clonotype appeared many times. The chain's CDR3 is CASSRGQGEAFF. The CDR3 nucleotides are TGTGCCAGCAGCCGGGGACAGGGTGAAGCTTTCTTT. The V and J genes are TRBV6-5 and TRBJ1-1; 9 bases align to TRBD1. V gave up 6 bases and J gave up 7 bases; unmatched junction bases: 3. CDR3 size: 12 residues. Germline V gene data show CDR1 as MNHEY and CDR2 as SVGAGI.

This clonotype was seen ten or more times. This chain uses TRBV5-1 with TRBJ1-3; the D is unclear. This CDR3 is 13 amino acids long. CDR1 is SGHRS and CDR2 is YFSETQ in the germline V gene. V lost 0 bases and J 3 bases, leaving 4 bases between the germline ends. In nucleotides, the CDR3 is TGCGCCAGCAGCTTGGAATATGGAAACACCATATATTTT. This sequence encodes CASSLEYGNTIYF.

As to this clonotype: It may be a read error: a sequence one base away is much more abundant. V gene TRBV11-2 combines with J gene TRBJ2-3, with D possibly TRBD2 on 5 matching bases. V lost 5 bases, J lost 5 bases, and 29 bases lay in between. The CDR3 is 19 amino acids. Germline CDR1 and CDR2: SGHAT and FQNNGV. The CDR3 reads CASSTPDGWSGRGGDTQYF. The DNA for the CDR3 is TGTGCCAGCAGCACCCCTGATGGGTGGAGCGGTCGAGGAGGAGATACGCAGTATTTT.

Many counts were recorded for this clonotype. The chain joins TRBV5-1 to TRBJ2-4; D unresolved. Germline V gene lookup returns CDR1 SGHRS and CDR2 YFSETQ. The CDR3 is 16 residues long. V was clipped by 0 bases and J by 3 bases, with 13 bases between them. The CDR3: CASSLEPLKGKNIQYF. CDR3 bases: TGCGCCAGCAGCTTGGAGCCTCTTAAGGGCAAAAACATTCAGTACTTC.

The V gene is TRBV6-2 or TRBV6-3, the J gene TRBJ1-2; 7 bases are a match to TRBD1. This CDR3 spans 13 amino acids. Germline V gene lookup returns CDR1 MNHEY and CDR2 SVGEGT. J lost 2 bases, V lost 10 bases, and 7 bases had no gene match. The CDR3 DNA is TGTGCCATCCGTCGGGACAGAAACTATGGCTACACCTTC. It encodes CAIRRDRNYGYTF.

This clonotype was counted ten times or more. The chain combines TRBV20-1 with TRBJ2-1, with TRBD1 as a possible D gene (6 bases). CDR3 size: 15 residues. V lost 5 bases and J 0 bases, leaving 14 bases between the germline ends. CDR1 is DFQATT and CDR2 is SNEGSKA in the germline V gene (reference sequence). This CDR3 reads CSALDRRSSYNEQFF. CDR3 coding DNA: TGCAGTGCTCTGGACAGACGAAGCTCCTACAATGAGCAGTTCTTC.